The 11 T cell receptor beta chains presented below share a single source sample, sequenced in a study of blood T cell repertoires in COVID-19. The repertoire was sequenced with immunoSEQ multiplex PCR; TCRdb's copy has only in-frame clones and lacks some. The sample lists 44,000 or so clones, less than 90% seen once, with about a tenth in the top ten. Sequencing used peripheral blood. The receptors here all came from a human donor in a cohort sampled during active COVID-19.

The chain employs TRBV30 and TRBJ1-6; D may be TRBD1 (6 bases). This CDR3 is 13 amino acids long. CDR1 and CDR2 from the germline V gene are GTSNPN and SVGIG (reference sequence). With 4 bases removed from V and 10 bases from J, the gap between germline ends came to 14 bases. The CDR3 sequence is CAWNRDTPSPLHF. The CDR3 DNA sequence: TGTGCCTGGAACCGGGACACGCCATCACCCCTCCACTTT.

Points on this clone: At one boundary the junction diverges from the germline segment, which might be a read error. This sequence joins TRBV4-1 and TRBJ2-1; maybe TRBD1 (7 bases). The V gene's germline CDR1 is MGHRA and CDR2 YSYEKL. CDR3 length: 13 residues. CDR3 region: CASSQESRGQMIF. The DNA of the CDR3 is TGCGCCAGCAGCCAAGAATCGCGGGGACAGATGATCTTC.

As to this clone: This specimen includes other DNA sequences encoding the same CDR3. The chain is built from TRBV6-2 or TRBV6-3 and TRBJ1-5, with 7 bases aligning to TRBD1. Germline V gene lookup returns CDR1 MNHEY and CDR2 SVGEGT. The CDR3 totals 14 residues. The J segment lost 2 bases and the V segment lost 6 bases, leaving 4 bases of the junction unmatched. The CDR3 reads CASSPGQGNQPQHF. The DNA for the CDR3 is TGTGCCAGCAGCCCCGGACAGGGCAATCAGCCCCAGCATTTT.

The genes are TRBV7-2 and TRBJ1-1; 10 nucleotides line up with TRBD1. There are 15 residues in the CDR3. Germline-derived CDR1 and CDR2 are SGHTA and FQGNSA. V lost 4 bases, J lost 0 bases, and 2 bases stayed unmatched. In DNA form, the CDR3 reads TGTGCCAGCAGCTGGGGACAGGGGTTGAACACTGAAGCTTTCTTT. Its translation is CASSWGQGLNTEAFF.

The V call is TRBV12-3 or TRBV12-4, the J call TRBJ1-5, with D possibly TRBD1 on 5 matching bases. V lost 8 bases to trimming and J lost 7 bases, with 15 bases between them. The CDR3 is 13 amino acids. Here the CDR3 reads CASCPTAQQPQHF. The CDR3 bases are TGTGCCAGCTGCCCGACAGCGCAACAGCCCCAGCATTTT.

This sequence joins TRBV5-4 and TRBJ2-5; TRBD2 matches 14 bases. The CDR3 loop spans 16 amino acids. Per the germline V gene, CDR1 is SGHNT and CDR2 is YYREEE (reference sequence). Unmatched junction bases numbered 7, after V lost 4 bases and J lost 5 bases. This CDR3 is CASSPPTSGGAETQYF. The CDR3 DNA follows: TGTGCCAGCAGCCCTCCGACTAGCGGGGGGGCGGAGACCCAGTACTTC.

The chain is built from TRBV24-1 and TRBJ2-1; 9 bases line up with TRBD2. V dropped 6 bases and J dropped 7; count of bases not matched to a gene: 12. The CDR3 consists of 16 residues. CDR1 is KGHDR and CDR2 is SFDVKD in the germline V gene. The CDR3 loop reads CATSPSGSGGRNEQFF. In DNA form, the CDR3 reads TGTGCCACCAGTCCCTCGGGCAGCGGGGGGAGGAATGAGCAGTTCTTC.

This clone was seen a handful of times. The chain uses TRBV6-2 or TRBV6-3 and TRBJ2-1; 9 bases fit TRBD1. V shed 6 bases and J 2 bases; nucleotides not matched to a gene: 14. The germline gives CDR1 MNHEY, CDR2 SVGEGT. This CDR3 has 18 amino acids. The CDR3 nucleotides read TGTGCCAGCAGCCCGACCACCATCGGACAGGGGCCCTACAATGAGCAGTTCTTC. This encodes CASSPTTIGQGPYNEQFF.

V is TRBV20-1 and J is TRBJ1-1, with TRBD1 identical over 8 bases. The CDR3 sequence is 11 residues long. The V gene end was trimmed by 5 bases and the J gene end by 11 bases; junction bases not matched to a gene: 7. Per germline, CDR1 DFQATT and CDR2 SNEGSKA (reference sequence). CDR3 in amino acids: CSAPGGPRAFF. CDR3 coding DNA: TGCAGTGCTCCAGGGGGCCCGAGGGCTTTCTTT.

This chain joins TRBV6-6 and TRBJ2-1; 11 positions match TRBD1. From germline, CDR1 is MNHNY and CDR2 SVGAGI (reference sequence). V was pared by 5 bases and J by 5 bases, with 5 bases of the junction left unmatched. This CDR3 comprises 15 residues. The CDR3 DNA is TGTGCCAGCAGTGGGGACAGGGGGGTAAACAATGAGCAGTTCTTC. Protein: CASSGDRGVNNEQFF.

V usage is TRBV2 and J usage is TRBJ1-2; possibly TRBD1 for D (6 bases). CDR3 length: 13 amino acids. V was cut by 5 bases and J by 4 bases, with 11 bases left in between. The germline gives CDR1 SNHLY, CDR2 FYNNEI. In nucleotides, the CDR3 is TGTGCCAGCAGTTATCGACAGGCCTATGGCTACACCTTC. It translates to CASSYRQAYGYTF.